These 8 T cell receptor beta chains were sequenced from one sample in a study of blood T cell repertoires in COVID-19. Using immunoSEQ multiplex PCR, the repertoire was profiled, and TCRdb retains in-frame clones only, with some absent. The sample has hundreds of thousands of clones; approximately 86% are singletons. The sequencing sample was made of PBMCs or T cells enriched from blood (not recorded which). Receptors were obtained from a woman in her sixties who had recovered from COVID-19.

The chain employs TRBV5-1 and TRBJ2-7; D is perhaps TRBD1 (6 bases). V lost 3 bases to trimming and J lost 0 bases, with 10 bases between them. The CDR3 is 14 amino acids. Germline CDR1 and CDR2: SGHRS and YFSETQ. CDR3 nucleotides: TGCGCCAGCAGCTCCGGACAGTACTCCTACGAGCAGTACTTC. Translated, it gives CASSSGQYSYEQYF.

The chain recombines TRBV5-4 with TRBJ2-3; maybe TRBD2 (7 bases). Germline CDR1 and CDR2: SGHNT and YYREEE (reference sequence). This CDR3 region has 14 residues. Trimming took 1 base from V and 7 from J, leaving 13 bases between them. CDR3 nucleotide sequence: TGTGCCAGCAGCTTGCGCGGGGGCATAAATACGCAGTATTTT. It yields the protein CASSLRGGINTQYF.

Comment on this clone: The same CDR3 is also encoded by other DNA sequences in this sample. The V and J genes are TRBV20-1 and TRBJ2-3; D ambiguous. The CDR3 loop spans 11 amino acids. The V gene's germline CDR1 is DFQATT and CDR2 SNEGSKA (reference sequence). V was shortened by 1 base and J by 5 bases, with 4 bases between the two germline ends. CDR3 region: CSARGLDTQYF. For the CDR3, the DNA is TGCAGTGCTAGAGGGCTAGATACGCAGTATTTT.

The chain couples TRBV7-2 to TRBJ1-2, with D possibly being TRBD1 (6 bases). The germline V gene has CDR1 SGHTA and CDR2 FQGNSA. CDR3 size: 14 residues. Trimming left V 3 bases short and J 2 bases short, with 10 bases between. This CDR3 is CASSFDRQNYGYTF. The CDR3 coding sequence is TGTGCCAGCAGCTTTGACAGGCAAAACTATGGCTACACCTTC. Using reference TRBV7-2 and TRBJ1-2 for the parts outside the CDR3, the full variable domain is GAGVSQSPSNKVTEKGKDVELRCDPISGHTALYWYRQSLGQGLEFLIYFQGNSAPDKSGLPSDRFSAERTGGSVSTLTIQRTQQEDSAVYLCASSFDRQNYGYTFGSGTRLTVV.

This chain uses TRBV5-1 with TRBJ2-1; 7 bases map to TRBD2. Germline V CDR1 and CDR2: SGHRS, YFSETQ. The V gene end was trimmed by 4 bases and the J gene end by 2 bases; junction bases not matched to a gene: 6. This CDR3 comprises 15 residues. CDR3 region: CASSTGGTTYNEQFF. In nucleotides, the CDR3 is TGCGCCAGCAGCACTGGAGGGACTACCTACAATGAGCAGTTCTTC. The full variable domain, in which reference TRBV5-1 and TRBJ2-1 provide the parts outside the CDR3, is KAGVTQTPRYLIKTRGQQVTLSCSPISGHRSVSWYQQTPGQGLQFLFEYFSETQRNKGNFPGRFSGRQFSNSRSEMNVSTLELGDSALYLCASSTGGTTYNEQFFGPGTRLTVL.

The chain uses TRBV12-5 and TRBJ2-7; perhaps TRBD2 as D (6 bases). CDR3 length equals 16 residues. V was clipped by 3 bases and J by 3 bases, with 18 bases between them. The V gene's germline CDR1 is LGHNT and CDR2 FRNRAP. The CDR3 coding sequence is TGTGCTAGTGGTTTAGGGTACGGGGGAGAGGACTACGAGCAGTACTTC. This gives the protein CASGLGYGGEDYEQYF. Full variable domain (rest looked up from reference TRBV12-5 and TRBJ2-7): DARVTQTPRHKVTEMGQEVTMRCQPILGHNTVFWYRQTMMQGLELLAYFRNRAPLDDSGMPKDRFSAEMPDATLATLKIQPSEPRDSAVYFCASGLGYGGEDYEQYFGPGTRLTVT.

V and J are TRBV19 and TRBJ2-7; D is possibly TRBD1 (5 bases). Trimming removed 3 bases from V and 4 bases from J, with 13 bases in between. The length of the CDR3 is 14 residues. Germline assignment: CDR1 LNHDA and CDR2 SQIVND (reference sequence). CDR3 sequence (DNA): TGTGCCAGTAGTATGGGGCAGGGTGCATACGAGCAGTACTTC. Translated: CASSMGQGAYEQYF.

V usage is TRBV7-2 and J usage is TRBJ2-1; D remains unclear. Germline CDR1 is SGHTA and CDR2 is FQGNSA. This CDR3 region has 13 residues. Trimming stripped 5 bases from V and 8 bases from J, with 13 bases between. The CDR3 sequence: CASSERWPDEQFF. For the CDR3, the DNA is TGTGCCAGCAGCGAGAGGTGGCCGGATGAGCAGTTCTTC.